The 14 T cell receptor beta chains in this list originate from one sample, sequenced in a study of T cells expressing NK-cell markers. TCRdb reanalyzed the 5' RACE reads, giving one entry per CDR3 protein sequence and no DNA. Its table lists about 460,000 distinct CDR3 sequences. The specimen sequenced was blood T cells: a sorted CD56 or NKG2C T cell subset, CD4+ or CD8+ T cells, or bulk PBMC T cells (not recorded which). All receptors derive from a woman aged 45-65 years in good health.

The chain recombines TRBV12-3 or TRBV12-4 with TRBJ2-3; TCRdb reports TRBD2, a call that lacks DNA to check it against. This CDR3 spans 15 amino acids. Here the CDR3 reads CASTRTSGSTDTQYF.

The chain recombines TRBV6-2 or TRBV6-3 with TRBJ2-3; TCRdb gives TRBD2 as the D gene, but with no DNA this cannot be confirmed. CDR3 length equals 16 residues. The germline V gene has CDR1 MNHEY and CDR2 SVGEGT. The CDR3 protein is CASSYSPSATTDTQYF.

This chain uses TRBV10-3 with TRBJ2-1; the D gene TCRdb calls, TRBD1, cannot be checked with no DNA. The CDR3 covers 15 residues. CDR1 is ENHRY, CDR2 SYGVKD, per germline. CDR3 sequence reads: CAITPGQGARNEQFF.

The chain couples TRBV19 to TRBJ2-3; the TRBD2 assignment by TCRdb is unverifiable without DNA. The CDR3 consists of 16 residues. Germline V gene lookup returns CDR1 LNHDA and CDR2 SQIVND (reference sequence). CDR3 residues: CASSIVRGRAQDTQYF.

This chain connects TRBV7-9 to TRBJ2-3. The CDR3 spans 12 residues. The germline gives CDR1 SEHNR, CDR2 FQNEAQ (reference sequence). The CDR3: CASSPNPLDWYF. The full variable domain, with the rest looked up from reference TRBV7-9 and TRBJ2-3, is DTGVSQNPRHKITKRGQNVTFRCDPISEHNRLYWYRQTLGQGPEFLTYFQNEAQLEKSRLLSDRFSAERPKGSFSTLEIQRTEQGDSAMYLCASSPNPLDWYFGPGTRLTVL.

The chain employs TRBV19 and TRBJ2-1. The V gene's germline CDR1 is LNHDA and CDR2 SQIVND (reference sequence). The CDR3 is 13 residues long. This CDR3 is CASETSSYNEQFF.

The chain joins TRBV3-1 to TRBJ2-1; TCRdb's D call of TRBD1 is untestable without DNA. CDR3 length: 16 residues. Germline assignment: CDR1 LGHDT and CDR2 YNNKEL (reference sequence). CDR3: CASTTLYGGLGDEQFF.

This sequence joins TRBV20-1 and TRBJ2-1. This CDR3 region has 13 residues. The germline CDR1 and CDR2 sequences are DFQATT and SNEGSKA (reference sequence). CDR3 amino acids: CSATQASYNEQFF.

The CDR3 loop is CASSSPTGLALDNEQFF. The chain links TRBV27 to TRBJ2-1; the D gene TCRdb calls, TRBD2, cannot be checked with no DNA. The CDR3 is 17 amino acids. Germline lookup yields CDR1 MNHEY and CDR2 SMNVEV (reference sequence).

The rearrangement joins TRBV30 to TRBJ2-2; no DNA is available, so the TRBD2 call from TCRdb remains unchecked. This CDR3 is built from 15 residues. Germline V gives CDR1 GTSNPN, CDR2 SVGIG (reference sequence). The CDR3 protein is CAWSVSGLHTGELFF.

This chain joins TRBV7-3 and TRBJ2-2; TCRdb indicates TRBD2, and absent DNA this call remains unverified. The germline gives CDR1 SGHTA, CDR2 FQGTGA. The CDR3 contains 16 residues. CDR3 loop: CASSLSGGANTGELFF.

J is TRBJ2-2 and V is TRBV7-2; TCRdb gives TRBD2 as the D gene, but with no DNA this cannot be confirmed. CDR3 size: 14 residues. Germline V lookup: CDR1 SGHTA, CDR2 FQGNSA. The CDR3: CARPIGREYGELFF.

The gene calls are TRBV6-2 or TRBV6-3 and TRBJ1-2; TCRdb outputs TRBD1, but without DNA this stays unchecked. Germline CDR1 is MNHEY and CDR2 is SVGEGT. CDR3 length equals 15 residues. The CDR3 sequence: CASSYSQGYSYGYTF.

V gene TRBV4-2 combines with J gene TRBJ2-5; TCRdb reports TRBD1, a call that lacks DNA to check it against. CDR3 length: 13 residues. Germline V gene sequence: CDR1 LGHNA, CDR2 YNFKEQ. This chain's CDR3 is CASSQDREETQYF.